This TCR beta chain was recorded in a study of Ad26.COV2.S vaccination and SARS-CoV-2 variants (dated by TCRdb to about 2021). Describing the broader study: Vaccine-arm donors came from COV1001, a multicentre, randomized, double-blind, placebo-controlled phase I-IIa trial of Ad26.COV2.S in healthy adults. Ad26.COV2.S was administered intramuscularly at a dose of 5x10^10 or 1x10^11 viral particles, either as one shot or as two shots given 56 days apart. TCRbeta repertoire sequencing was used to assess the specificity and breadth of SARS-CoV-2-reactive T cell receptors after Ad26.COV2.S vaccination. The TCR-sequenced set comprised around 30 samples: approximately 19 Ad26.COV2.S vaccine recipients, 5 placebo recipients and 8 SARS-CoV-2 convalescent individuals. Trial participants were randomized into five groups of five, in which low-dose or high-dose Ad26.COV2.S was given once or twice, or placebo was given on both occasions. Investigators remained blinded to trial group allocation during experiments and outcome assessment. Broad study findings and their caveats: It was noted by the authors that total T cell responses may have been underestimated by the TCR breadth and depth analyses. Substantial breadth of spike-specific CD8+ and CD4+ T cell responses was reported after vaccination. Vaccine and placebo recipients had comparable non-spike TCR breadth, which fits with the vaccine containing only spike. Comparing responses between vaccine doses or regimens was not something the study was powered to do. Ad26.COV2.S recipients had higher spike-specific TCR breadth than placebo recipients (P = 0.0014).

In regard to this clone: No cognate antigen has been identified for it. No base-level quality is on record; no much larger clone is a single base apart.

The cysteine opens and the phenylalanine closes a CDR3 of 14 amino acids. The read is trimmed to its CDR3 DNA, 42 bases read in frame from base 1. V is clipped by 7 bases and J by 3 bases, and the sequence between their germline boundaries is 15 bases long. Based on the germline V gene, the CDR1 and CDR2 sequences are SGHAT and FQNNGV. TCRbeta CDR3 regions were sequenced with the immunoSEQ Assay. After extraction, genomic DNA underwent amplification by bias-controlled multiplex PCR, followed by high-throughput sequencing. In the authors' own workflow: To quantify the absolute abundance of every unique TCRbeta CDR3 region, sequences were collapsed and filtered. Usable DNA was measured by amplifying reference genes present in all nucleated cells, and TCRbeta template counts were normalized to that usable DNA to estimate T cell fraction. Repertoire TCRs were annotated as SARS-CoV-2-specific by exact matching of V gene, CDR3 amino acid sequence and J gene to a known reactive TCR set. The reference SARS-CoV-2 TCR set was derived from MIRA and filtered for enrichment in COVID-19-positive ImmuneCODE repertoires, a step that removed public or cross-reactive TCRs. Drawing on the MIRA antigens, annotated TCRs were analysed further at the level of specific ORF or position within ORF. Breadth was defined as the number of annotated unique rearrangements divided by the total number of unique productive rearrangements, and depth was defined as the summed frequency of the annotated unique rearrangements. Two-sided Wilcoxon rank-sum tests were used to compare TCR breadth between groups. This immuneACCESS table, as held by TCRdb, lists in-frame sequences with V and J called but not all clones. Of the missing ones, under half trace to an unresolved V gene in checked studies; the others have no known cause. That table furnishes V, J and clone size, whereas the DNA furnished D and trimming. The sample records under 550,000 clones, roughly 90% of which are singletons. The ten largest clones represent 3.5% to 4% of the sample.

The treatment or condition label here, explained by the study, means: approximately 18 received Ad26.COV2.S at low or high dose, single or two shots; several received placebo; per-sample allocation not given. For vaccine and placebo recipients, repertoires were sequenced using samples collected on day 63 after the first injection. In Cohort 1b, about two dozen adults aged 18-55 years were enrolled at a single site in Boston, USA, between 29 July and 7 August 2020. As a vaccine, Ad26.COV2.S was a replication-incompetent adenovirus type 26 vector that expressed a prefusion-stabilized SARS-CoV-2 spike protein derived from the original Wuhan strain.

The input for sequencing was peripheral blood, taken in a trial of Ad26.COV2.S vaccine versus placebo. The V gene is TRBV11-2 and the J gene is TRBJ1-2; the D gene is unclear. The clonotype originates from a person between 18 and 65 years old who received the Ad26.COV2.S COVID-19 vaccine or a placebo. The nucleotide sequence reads TGTGCCAGCACCGTCTTGGTCGGGGACTATGGCTACACCTTC. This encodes CASTVLVGDYGYTF.